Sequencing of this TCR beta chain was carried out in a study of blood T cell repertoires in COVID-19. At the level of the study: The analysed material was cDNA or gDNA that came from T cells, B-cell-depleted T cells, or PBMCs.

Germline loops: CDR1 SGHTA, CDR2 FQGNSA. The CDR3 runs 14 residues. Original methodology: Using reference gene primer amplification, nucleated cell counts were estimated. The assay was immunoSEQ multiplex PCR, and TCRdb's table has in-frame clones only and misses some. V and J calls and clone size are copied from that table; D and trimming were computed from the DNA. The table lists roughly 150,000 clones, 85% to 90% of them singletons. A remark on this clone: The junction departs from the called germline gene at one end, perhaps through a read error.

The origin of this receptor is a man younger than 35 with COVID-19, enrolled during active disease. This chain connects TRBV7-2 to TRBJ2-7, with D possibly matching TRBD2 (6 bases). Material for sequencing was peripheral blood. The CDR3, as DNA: TGTGCCAGCAGCTTAGTAACTAGCTCCGACGAGCAGTACTTC. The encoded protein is CASSLVTSSDEQYF.